One and the same sample provided the 28 T cell receptor beta chains below, sequenced in a study of blood T cell repertoires in COVID-19. Here immunoSEQ multiplex PCR was the method, and the copy in TCRdb shows in-frame clones only, minus some. In the table there are some 260,000 clones, about 89% of which are singletons. Sequencing input: PBMCs or T cells enriched from blood (not recorded which). All receptors come from a man in his forties or fifties who had recovered from COVID-19.

There are a few counts of this clone. V is TRBV5-1 and J is TRBJ2-3; D not resolved. In germline, CDR1 is SGHRS, CDR2 YFSETQ. Trimming took off 7 bases at V and 3 bases at J, with 18 bases between the two ends. The CDR3 sequence is 15 residues long. CDR3 DNA sequence: TGCGCCAGCGCTTACGCAGGTTTTGGAACAGATACGCAGTATTTT. Translated, it gives CASAYAGFGTDTQYF. Drawing the rest from reference TRBV5-1 and TRBJ2-3, the complete variable domain is KAGVTQTPRYLIKTRGQQVTLSCSPISGHRSVSWYQQTPGQGLQFLFEYFSETQRNKGNFPGRFSGRQFSNSRSEMNVSTLELGDSALYLCASAYAGFGTDTQYFGPGTRLTVL.

The chain employs TRBV9 and TRBJ2-3; 9 bases line up with TRBD2. The CDR3 extends over 15 amino acids. Losses at the gene ends were 1 base for V and 2 bases for J; bases not matched to a gene: 2. Germline CDR1 SGDLS, CDR2 YYNGEE. This CDR3 reads CASSVSGGNTDTQYF. The CDR3 region has the DNA TGTGCCAGCAGCGTAAGCGGGGGGAACACAGATACGCAGTATTTT.

This rearrangement joins TRBV11-2 to TRBJ1-6, with D unresolved. Trimming shortened V by 1 base and J by 5 bases, and 6 bases separated the two germline ends. The CDR3 runs to 14 residues. Germline assignment: CDR1 SGHAT and CDR2 FQNNGV. CDR3 loop: CASSLVGDNSPLHF. The CDR3 nucleotides read TGTGCCAGCAGCTTAGTCGGGGATAATTCACCCCTCCACTTT.

The chain employs TRBV6-5 and TRBJ2-7, with TRBD1 matching over 7 bases. V was clipped by 6 bases and J by 5 bases; unmatched bases: 10. Germline V CDR1 and CDR2: MNHEY, SVGAGI. The CDR3 is 14 amino acids. CDR3 DNA: TGTGCCAGCAGCCAAGACAGGGTAAGGCACGAGCAGTACTTC. As protein: CASSQDRVRHEQYF.

The J gene is TRBJ2-7, the V gene TRBV2; 7 positions agree with TRBD1. Germline values: CDR1 SNHLY, CDR2 FYNNEI. The CDR3 is made up of 11 amino acids. J was trimmed by 5 bases and V by 10 bases; bases with no gene match: 5. CDR3 DNA: TGTGCCAAGAATACAGGGGACGAGCAGTACTTC. This sequence encodes CAKNTGDEQYF.

The chain joins TRBV7-3 to TRBJ2-2; 7 nucleotides agree with TRBD1. CDR1 and CDR2 (germline): SGHTA, FQGTGA. V was pared by 3 bases and J by 6 bases, with 7 bases of the junction left unmatched. This CDR3 has 15 residues. The CDR3 coding sequence is TGTGCCAGCAGCTTGAGACAGGGAAACCCCGGGGAGCTGTTTTTT. Its protein is CASSLRQGNPGELFF.

This clone was recorded once. The J gene is TRBJ2-1, the V gene TRBV6-5; 8 positions match TRBD2. The CDR3 extends over 14 amino acids. The germline CDR1 and CDR2 sequences are MNHEY and SVGAGI. The J segment lost 3 bases and the V segment lost 7 bases, leaving 5 bases of the junction unmatched. The CDR3 region is CASISSGSYNEQFF. The CDR3 DNA reads as TGTGCCAGCATAAGCAGCGGGAGCTACAATGAGCAGTTCTTC.

The CDR3: CASTWGPAGVDTIYF. The CDR3 bases are TGTGCCAGCACGTGGGGCCCCGCCGGTGTAGACACCATATATTTT. The chain is built from TRBV7-8 and TRBJ1-3; possibly TRBD1 for D (5 bases). V was cut by 7 bases and J by 8 bases, with 21 bases left in between. CDR3 length: 15 amino acids. The germline CDR1 and CDR2 sequences are SGHVS and FQNEAQ.

V gene TRBV5-1 combines with J gene TRBJ1-2; 10 nucleotides agree with TRBD1. The junction had 7 bases not matched to a gene; V was cut back by 3 bases and J by 2 bases. Per the germline V gene, CDR1 is SGHRS and CDR2 is YFSETQ. There are 16 residues in the CDR3. The CDR3 region is CASSSGTGEKNYGYTF. The CDR3 DNA follows: TGCGCCAGCAGCTCCGGGACAGGGGAGAAAAACTATGGCTACACCTTC.

This chain joins TRBV7-2 and TRBJ1-4; D is uncertain. The CDR3 covers 13 residues. The germline gives CDR1 SGHTA, CDR2 FQGNSA. Trimming pared 8 bases from V and 4 bases from J, leaving 11 bases between. CDR3 sequence: CASSRGFNEKLFF. The CDR3 DNA follows: TGTGCCAGCTCCCGGGGATTTAATGAAAAACTGTTTTTT.

A single count supports this clone. The chain employs TRBV12-3 or TRBV12-4 and TRBJ2-1; D is undetermined. The CDR3 length is 13 residues. V gave up 2 bases and J gave up 5 bases, with 7 bases separating them. Here the CDR3 DNA reads TGTGCCAGCAGTTTAATACTGAACAATGAGCAGTTCTTC. This gives the protein CASSLILNNEQFF.

The genes are TRBV5-1 and TRBJ2-2; possible D gene TRBD2, 6 bases. Germline values: CDR1 SGHRS, CDR2 YFSETQ. The germline V and J ends were trimmed by 5 bases and 0 bases, with 11 bases remaining between them. This CDR3 is 15 amino acids long. Written as DNA, the CDR3 is TGCGCCAGCAGTATCGCGGGGACGAACACCGGGGAGCTGTTTTTT. It is translated as CASSIAGTNTGELFF.

The chain employs TRBV9 and TRBJ2-1, with D maybe TRBD1 (7 bases). Between the trimmed V and J ends, which lost 8 bases and 0 bases, there was a span of 12 bases. This CDR3 has 14 residues. Germline CDR1 SGDLS, CDR2 YYNGEE. The DNA of the CDR3 is TGTGCCAGTGCAGGGGGGATCTCCTACAATGAGCAGTTCTTC. Amino acid sequence: CASAGGISYNEQFF.

This chain joins TRBV6-5 and TRBJ1-1; tentative D call: TRBD1 (5 bases). V was pared by 2 bases and J by 1 base, with 8 bases between. Germline V gene lookup returns CDR1 MNHEY and CDR2 SVGAGI. CDR3 length equals 14 residues. Here the CDR3 DNA reads TGTGCCAGCAGTTACGGAACAGGGAACACTGAAGCTTTCTTT. Its protein product is CASSYGTGNTEAFF.

The genes are TRBV5-5 and TRBJ2-1; D remains ambiguous. This CDR3 has 16 residues. V lost 1 base, J lost 0 bases, and 11 bases lay in between. Germline V gene data show CDR1 as SGHKS and CDR2 as YYEKEE (reference sequence). CDR3 loop: CASSLSRLSSYNEQFF. The DNA for the CDR3 is TGTGCCAGCAGCTTGTCGCGCTTGAGCTCCTACAATGAGCAGTTCTTC.

J is TRBJ2-2 and V is TRBV4-3, with a weak D call TRBD2 (6 bases). The length of the CDR3 is 16 residues. Between the trimmed V and J ends, which lost 4 bases and 1 base, there was a span of 13 bases. The germline CDR1 and CDR2 sequences are LGHNA and YSLEER. CDR3 protein: CASSPLVGGNTGELFF. DNA of the CDR3: TGCGCCAGCAGCCCCCTCGTGGGGGGGAACACCGGGGAGCTGTTTTTT.

There are a few counts of this clone. The chain has TRBV16 and TRBJ2-7, with 9 bases lining up with TRBD1. The junction had 12 bases not matched to a gene; V was cut back by 4 bases and J by 5 bases. This CDR3 comprises 16 residues. Germline values: CDR1 KGHSY, CDR2 FQNENV. The CDR3 reads CASSPLDRGLNHEQYF. The CDR3 DNA is TGTGCCAGCAGCCCCCTGGACAGGGGTCTTAACCACGAGCAGTACTTC.

V is TRBV3-1 (or the pseudogene TRBV3-2) and J is TRBJ2-7, with a weak D call TRBD2 (5 bases). Germline V lookup: CDR1 LGHDT, CDR2 YNNKEL (reference sequence). The CDR3 spans 12 residues. V lost 7 bases to trimming and J lost 0 bases, with 7 bases between them. The CDR3 DNA follows: TGTGCCAGCACCGGGGTCTCCTACGAGCAGTACTTC. The encoded protein is CASTGVSYEQYF.

This chain uses TRBV9 with TRBJ1-4; D is ambiguous. The CDR3 totals 15 residues. CDR1 is SGDLS and CDR2 is YYNGEE in the germline V gene. The V end lost 0 bases, the J end lost 0 bases, and 6 bases lay between the germline ends. CDR3 sequence (DNA): TGTGCCAGCAGCGTAGGTCCTGCAACTAATGAAAAACTGTTTTTT. Translated, it gives CASSVGPATNEKLFF.

The chain couples TRBV28 to TRBJ2-7; 8 bases agree with TRBD1. Germline CDR1 and CDR2: MDHEN and SYDVKM. After removal of 0 bases from V and 5 bases from J, the junction contained 6 bases not matched to a gene. The CDR3 has 15 residues. In DNA form, the CDR3 reads TGTGCCAGCAGTTTATGGGACAGGGTAGCGAACGAGCAGTACTTC. Amino acid sequence: CASSLWDRVANEQYF. Based on the CDR3 plus reference TRBV28 and TRBJ2-7, the full variable domain is DVKVTQSSRYLVKRTGEKVFLECVQDMDHENMFWYRQDPGLGLRLIYFSYDVKMKEKGDIPEGYSVSREKKERFSLILESASTNQTSMYLCASSLWDRVANEQYFGPGTRLTVT.

The sample holds a few counts of this clone. The chain combines TRBV28 with TRBJ1-6; 8 bases agree with TRBD1. From germline, CDR1 is MDHEN and CDR2 SYDVKM. J gave up 6 bases and V 8 bases, and 0 bases lay outside the gene matches. The CDR3 is 12 amino acids. The CDR3 DNA is TGTGCCAGCGGACAGGGTAATTCACCCCTCCACTTT. Protein: CASGQGNSPLHF.

The rearrangement joins TRBV5-4 to TRBJ1-2, with D uncertain. The V gene's germline CDR1 is SGHNT and CDR2 YYREEE (reference sequence). Deletions cut 4 bases from V and 0 bases from J, with 10 bases between. This CDR3 is built from 14 residues. CDR3 sequence (DNA): TGTGCCAGCAGCGGCAGGAGGACTAACTATGGCTACACCTTC. It is translated as CASSGRRTNYGYTF.

The chain employs TRBV2 and TRBJ2-7, with D tentatively TRBD2 (7 bases). V dropped 6 bases and J dropped 2 bases, with 20 bases sitting between them. This CDR3 spans 16 amino acids. CDR1 SNHLY and CDR2 FYNNEI come from the germline V gene. The CDR3 DNA sequence: TGTGCCAGCAGGGTCGGGGAGGGAGCAGGGGCCTACGAGCAGTACTTC. Protein: CASRVGEGAGAYEQYF.

This chain links TRBV27 with TRBJ2-7, with no clear D. The CDR3 is 15 amino acids. The V end lost 6 bases, the J end lost 0 bases, and 15 bases lay between the germline ends. Germline V gene sequence: CDR1 MNHEY, CDR2 SMNVEV (reference sequence). DNA of the CDR3: TGTGCCAGCAGCCCGCTCCCAGTATCCTCCTACGAGCAGTACTTC. Encoded protein: CASSPLPVSSYEQYF.

This chain joins TRBV6-6 and TRBJ1-4; D gene ambiguous. This CDR3 contains 15 residues. V gave up 7 bases and J gave up 0 bases, with 12 bases separating them. Germline V gene sequence: CDR1 MNHNY, CDR2 SVGAGI (reference sequence). CDR3 residues: CASTASRATNEKLFF. In DNA, the CDR3 is TGTGCCAGCACCGCTAGTAGAGCAACTAATGAAAAACTGTTTTTT.

The chain links TRBV4-1 to TRBJ1-5, with 8 bases that match TRBD1. CDR3 length equals 16 residues. The V and J ends lost 3 bases and 6 bases, in that order; junction bases with no gene match: 10. CDR1 is MGHRA, CDR2 YSYEKL, per germline. CDR3 region: CASSHAGTGASQPQHF. For the CDR3, the DNA is TGCGCCAGCAGCCATGCCGGGACAGGCGCGAGTCAGCCCCAGCATTTT.

This rearrangement joins TRBV7-3 to TRBJ2-3; 8 bases agree with TRBD1. This CDR3 region has 15 residues. Per germline, CDR1 SGHTA and CDR2 FQGTGA. V lost 4 bases and J lost 5; bases outside the gene matches: 8. The DNA of the CDR3 is TGTGCCAGCAGCTGGGGGCAGGGGGCCCAAGATACGCAGTATTTT. Its translation is CASSWGQGAQDTQYF.

This rearrangement joins TRBV5-4 to TRBJ1-3, with D perhaps TRBD1 (5 bases). Germline V gene lookup returns CDR1 SGHNT and CDR2 YYREEE (reference sequence). The CDR3 runs to 14 residues. V was clipped by 1 base and J by 2 bases, with 7 bases between them. The CDR3 sequence is CASSLKGAGNTIYF. In DNA form, the CDR3 reads TGTGCCAGCAGCTTGAAAGGGGCTGGAAACACCATATATTTT.